This is a list of T cell receptor beta chains from one sample in a study of blood T cell repertoires in COVID-19. Libraries were prepared by immunoSEQ multiplex PCR; TCRdb keeps only in-frame clonotypes and omits some of them. The table has under 350,000 clones, approximately 90% seen once. Specimen: peripheral blood. These receptors all come from a man aged 18 to 35 with active or convalescent COVID-19. The CDR3 runs from the conserved cysteine through the conserved F or W. D genes are given only for firm matches. For some rows the clone size is stated as once, few or many, or as a class when expanded; others skip it.

CDR3 | DNA | J | D | V | size
CASSPRTGVPGGELFF | TGTGCCAGCAGTCCCCGGACAGGGGTTCCTGGCGGGGAGCTGTTTTTT | TRBJ2-2 | TRBD1 | TRBV25-1 | NA
CASSTSGSPGLVGTQYF | TGTGCCAGTAGTACTAGCGGGAGTCCGGGTCTCGTAGGTACGCAGTATTTT | TRBJ2-3 | TRBD2 | TRBV19 | once
CATATGGQPQHF | TGTGCCACCGCAACAGGGGGCCAGCCCCAGCATTTT | TRBJ1-5 | TRBD1 | TRBV24-1 | NA
CATSNSGSYEQYF | TGTGCCACCAGTAATAGCGGGAGTTACGAGCAGTACTTC | TRBJ2-7 | TRBD2 | TRBV24-1 | NA
CASSLVVQAGELFF | TGTGCCAGCAGCCTAGTCGTACAGGCCGGGGAGCTGTTTTTT | TRBJ2-2 | NA | TRBV3-1/TRBV3-2 | NA
CASSLIWGASGNTIYF | TGCGCCAGCAGCTTGATCTGGGGCGCCTCTGGAAACACCATATATTTT | TRBJ1-3 | NA | TRBV5-1 | NA
CASTPGSGELFF | TGTGCCAGCACCCCGGGGAGTGGGGAGCTGTTTTTT | TRBJ2-2 | NA | TRBV6-2/TRBV6-3 | many
CASSYTGGIQPQHF | TGTGCCAGCAGCTACACAGGGGGGATTCAGCCCCAGCATTTT | TRBJ1-5 | TRBD1 | TRBV6-5 | NA
CAWSAGMSNQPQHF | TGTGCCTGGAGTGCGGGGATGAGCAATCAGCCCCAGCATTTT | TRBJ1-5 | NA | TRBV30 | once
CASSGEGRETQYF | TGTGCCAGCAGTGGGGAGGGACGAGAGACCCAGTACTTC | TRBJ2-5 | TRBD2 | TRBV2 | NA
CASQAGGSRFVAFF | TGTGCCAGCCAGGCCGGGGGGAGTCGGTTTGTAGCTTTCTTT | TRBJ1-1 | NA | TRBV27 | NA
CASHSGLYNEQFF | TGTGCCAGCCATTCGGGACTATACAATGAGCAGTTCTTC | TRBJ2-1 | TRBD2 | TRBV19 | once
CASSLRLAAYNEQFF | TGTGCCAGCAGCTTAAGGCTAGCGGCCTACAATGAGCAGTTCTTC | TRBJ2-1 | TRBD2 | TRBV11-3 | NA
CASSLAGVYEQYF | TGCGCCAGCAGCTTGGCCGGAGTTTACGAGCAGTACTTC | TRBJ2-7 | NA | TRBV5-1 | NA
CASSFEGDSYEQYF | TGTGCCAGCAGCTTCGAGGGTGACTCCTACGAGCAGTACTTC | TRBJ2-7 | NA | TRBV7-9 | NA
CASSWGTSGGNEQFF | TGTGCCAGCAGCTGGGGGACTAGCGGGGGTAATGAGCAGTTCTTC | TRBJ2-1 | TRBD2 | TRBV5-4 | NA
CASTRWTGYEQYF | TGTGCCAGCACTAGATGGACAGGCTACGAGCAGTACTTC | TRBJ2-7 | TRBD1 | TRBV2 | NA
CASSLFLASYNEQFF | TGTGCCAGCAGCTTATTCTTAGCCTCCTACAATGAGCAGTTCTTC | TRBJ2-1 | NA | TRBV7-3 | once
CASSLVGTSGGLGDEQFF | TGCGCCAGCAGCTTGGTAGGGACTAGCGGGGGGCTTGGAGATGAGCAGTTCTTC | TRBJ2-1 | TRBD2 | TRBV5-1 | NA
CASSLQRPTERKGDTIYF | TGTGCCAGCAGCCTCCAACGACCCACGGAGCGAAAGGGGGACACCATATATTTT | TRBJ1-3 | NA | TRBV3-1/TRBV3-2 | few
CASSFGQGATGELFF | TGTGCCAGTAGCTTCGGACAGGGGGCAACCGGGGAGCTGTTTTTT | TRBJ2-2 | TRBD1 | TRBV19 | NA
CASSPAGVYEQYF | TGTGCCAGCAGCCCCGCGGGGGTTTACGAGCAGTACTTC | TRBJ2-7 | TRBD2 | TRBV7-9 | NA
CASSGYRVSYEQYF | TGTGCCAGCAGTGGTTACAGGGTGAGCTACGAGCAGTACTTC | TRBJ2-7 | NA | TRBV2 | NA
CASSQDGGRELFF | TGCGCCAGCAGCCAAGACGGGGGTAGGGAGCTGTTTTTT | TRBJ2-2 | NA | TRBV4-1 | NA
CASSLLGAKAGELFF | TGCGCCAGCAGCTTGTTAGGGGCGAAGGCCGGGGAGCTGTTTTTT | TRBJ2-2 | NA | TRBV5-1 | few
CASSYGGSYEQYF | TGTGCCAGCAGTTACGGAGGCTCCTACGAGCAGTACTTC | TRBJ2-7 | NA | TRBV6-5 | once
CASSHTRMGPPGELFF | TGTGCCAGCAGCCATACGAGGATGGGGCCCCCCGGGGAGCTGTTTTTT | TRBJ2-2 | NA | TRBV3-1/TRBV3-2 | NA
CAISYRGNTEAFF | TGTGCCATCAGTTACAGGGGGAACACTGAAGCTTTCTTT | TRBJ1-1 | TRBD1 | TRBV10-3 | NA
CASQMVLHPDRGGFVQETQYF | TGTGCCAGCCAAATGGTGCTTCACCCGGACAGGGGAGGTTTCGTACAAGAGACCCAGTACTTC | TRBJ2-5 | NA | TRBV21-1 | NA
CASSTGPGVDEQYF | TGTGCCAGCAGCACAGGGCCAGGAGTGGACGAGCAGTACTTC | TRBJ2-7 | NA | TRBV7-2 | NA
CASSLGGLNTEAFF | TGTGCCAGCAGTTTAGGAGGGTTGAACACTGAAGCTTTCTTT | TRBJ1-1 | NA | TRBV6-5 | few
CASSFPQGATYEQYF | TGTGCCAGCAGTTTTCCTCAGGGTGCGACCTACGAGCAGTACTTC | TRBJ2-7 | NA | TRBV6-2/TRBV6-3 | NA
CASSVASNYGYTF | TGTGCCAGCAGCGTAGCTTCTAACTATGGCTACACCTTC | TRBJ1-2 | NA | TRBV9 | NA
CASSQGHTAGRNYGYTF | TGCGCCAGCAGCCAAGGTCACACGGCGGGACGGAACTATGGCTACACCTTC | TRBJ1-2 | NA | TRBV4-1 | NA
CSASGQGSSRGYTF | TGCAGTGCTAGTGGACAGGGTAGCTCAAGGGGCTACACCTTC | TRBJ1-2 | TRBD1 | TRBV20-1 | NA
CASSSLTRAGVHNEQFF | TGTGCCAGCAGCTCCCTGACTAGAGCGGGAGTCCACAATGAGCAGTTCTTC | TRBJ2-1 | TRBD2 | TRBV7-9 | NA
CASSPLLDLTAGELFF | TGTGCCAGCAGCCCGTTACTAGACCTTACGGCCGGGGAGCTGTTTTTT | TRBJ2-2 | NA | TRBV3-1/TRBV3-2 | NA
CASSLSGGAYEQYF | TGTGCCAGCAGTCTGAGCGGGGGGGCCTACGAGCAGTACTTC | TRBJ2-7 | TRBD2 | TRBV28 | NA
CASSQSFAGINYEQYF | TGTGCCAGCAGCCAAAGTTTCGCGGGAATAAACTACGAGCAGTACTTC | TRBJ2-7 | NA | TRBV4-2 | NA
CASSRLVGTDTQYF | TGTGCCAGCAGTAGACTAGTCGGGACAGATACGCAGTATTTT | TRBJ2-3 | NA | TRBV3-1/TRBV3-2 | NA
CASSSTSGGANEQFF | TGTGCCAGCAGCTCAACTAGCGGGGGGGCGAATGAGCAGTTCTTC | TRBJ2-1 | TRBD2 | TRBV7-3 | NA
CASTQQGSLSEAFF | TGTGCCAGCACCCAGCAGGGGTCGTTGTCTGAAGCTTTCTTT | TRBJ1-1 | NA | TRBV3-1/TRBV3-2 | NA